This T cell receptor beta chain was sequenced in a study of human T cells and chemical hapten exposure. Sample time point: patch test 1, 2 weeks after DPC sensitization. Treatment reported: therapeutic diphenylcyclopropenone sensitization with weekly scalp DPC. TCRdb re-derived calls from the RACE reads in MiXCR, one entry per CDR3 protein. The data show 150,000 to 200,000 distinct CDR3 sequences, about 14% seen once. The CDR3 consists of 14 residues. Germline assignment: CDR1 ENHRY and CDR2 SYGVKD. V was cut by 5 bases and J by 4 bases, with 12 bases left in between. This TCR was sampled from a woman under 40 with alopecia areata. Some clones in this sample may be carry-over from other donors' samples. The material was whole blood, obtained in connection with sensitization to the hapten diphenylcyclopropenone (DPC). The chain couples TRBV10-3 to TRBJ1-5; the D gene is possibly TRBD1 (5 bases). CDR3 protein: CAISKQQENQPQHF. Written as DNA, the CDR3 is TGTGCCATCAGTAAACAACAGGAGAATCAGCCCCAGCATTTT.